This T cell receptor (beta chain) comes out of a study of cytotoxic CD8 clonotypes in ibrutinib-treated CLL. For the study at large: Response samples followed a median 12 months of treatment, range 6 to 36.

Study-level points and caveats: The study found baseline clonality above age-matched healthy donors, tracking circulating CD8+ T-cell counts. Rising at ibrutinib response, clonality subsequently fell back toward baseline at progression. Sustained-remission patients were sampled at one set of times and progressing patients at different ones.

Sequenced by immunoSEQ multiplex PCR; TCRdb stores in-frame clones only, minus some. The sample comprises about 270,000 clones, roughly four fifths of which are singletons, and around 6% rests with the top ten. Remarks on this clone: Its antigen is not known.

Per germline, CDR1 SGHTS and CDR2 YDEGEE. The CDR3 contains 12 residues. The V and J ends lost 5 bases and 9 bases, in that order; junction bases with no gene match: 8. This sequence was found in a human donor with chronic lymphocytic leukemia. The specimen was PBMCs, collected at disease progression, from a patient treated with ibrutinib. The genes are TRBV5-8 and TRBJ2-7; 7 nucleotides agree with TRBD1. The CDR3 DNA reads TGTGCCAGCAGACACTGGACAGGTCCGCAGTACTTC. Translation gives CASRHWTGPQYF.